This TCR beta chain was identified in a study of beta chain features in type 1 diabetes. General observations from the study: A potential influence of HLA type upon TCRB rearrangement remained unresolved herein. For Type 1 diabetes patients, all four CD4+ subsets carried TCRB CDR3s that were moderately but significantly shorter. PCR might favor shorter templates, equally in patients and controls.

This clone turned up a few times. Its antigen is still unknown. Each of the CD4+ naive, central memory, regulatory and stem cell-like memory populations was sorted via CD45RO/CCR7/CD25/CD127/CD95/CD27. The entirety of the isolated RNA underwent reverse transcription, so expressed TCRB transcripts were sequenced. TCRdb's copy holds only in-frame clones and misses some; the assay was immunoSEQ multiplex PCR. Of about 370,000 clones in the sample, over 8.5% are singletons; the top ten hold around 0.66%. The germline V gene encodes CDR1 SEHNR and CDR2 FQNEAQ (reference sequence). This CDR3 has 14 residues. Trimming pared 2 bases from V and 8 bases from J, leaving 15 bases between.

The chain employs TRBV7-9 and TRBJ1-1; D unclear. This clonotype originated in a young man with type 1 diabetes. The sequenced sample was central memory CD4+ T cells from blood. In DNA form, the CDR3 reads TGTGCCAGCAGCTTAATGTTGAATGCGGGGGAAGCTTTCTTT. The encoded protein is CASSLMLNAGEAFF. Based on the CDR3 plus reference TRBV7-9 and TRBJ1-1, the full variable domain is DTGVSQNPRHKITKRGQNVTFRCDPISEHNRLYWYRQTLGQGPEFLTYFQNEAQLEKSRLLSDRFSAERPKGSFSTLEIQRTEQGDSAMYLCASSLMLNAGEAFFGQGTRLTVV.